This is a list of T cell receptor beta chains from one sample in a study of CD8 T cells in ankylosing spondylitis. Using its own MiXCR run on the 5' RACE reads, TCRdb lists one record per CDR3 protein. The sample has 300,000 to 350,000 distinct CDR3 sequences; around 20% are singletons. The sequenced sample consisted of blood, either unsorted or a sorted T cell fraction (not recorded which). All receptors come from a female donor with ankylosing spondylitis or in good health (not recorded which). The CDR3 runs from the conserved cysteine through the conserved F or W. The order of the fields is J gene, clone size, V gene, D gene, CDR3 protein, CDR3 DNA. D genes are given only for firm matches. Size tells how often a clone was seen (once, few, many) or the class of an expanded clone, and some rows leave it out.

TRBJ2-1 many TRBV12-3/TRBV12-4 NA CASGEPAPNEQFF TGTGCCAGCGGGGAGCCGGCCCCCAATGAGCAGTTCTTC
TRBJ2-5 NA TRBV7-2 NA CASSLVWTEGETQYF TGTGCCAGCAGCTTAGTTTGGACGGAGGGAGAGACCCAGTACTTC
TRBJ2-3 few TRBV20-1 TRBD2 CSARDQLAGADTQYF TGCAGTGCTAGAGATCAACTAGCGGGAGCAGATACGCAGTATTTT
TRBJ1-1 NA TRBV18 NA CATSGQGNTEAFF TGTGCCACCTCAGGCCAGGGGAACACTGAAGCTTTCTTT
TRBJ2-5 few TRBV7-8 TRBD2 CASSRTPSGTTEETQYF TGTGCCAGCAGCCGGACGCCTAGCGGGACCACCGAAGAGACCCAGTACTTC
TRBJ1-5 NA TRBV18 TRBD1 CASSLGTGGSQPQHF TGTGCCAGCTCACTCGGGACAGGGGGCAGTCAGCCCCAGCATTTT
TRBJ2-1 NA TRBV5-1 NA CASSSYLSGEQFF TGCGCCAGCAGCTCCTACCTTAGTGGCGAGCAGTTCTTC
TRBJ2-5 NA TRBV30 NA CAWSLGIQETQYF TGTGCCTGGAGTCTAGGGATTCAAGAGACCCAGTACTTC
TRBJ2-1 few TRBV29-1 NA CSVEKGDKGSYNEQFF TGCAGCGTTGAAAAGGGGGATAAAGGTTCCTACAATGAGCAGTTCTTC
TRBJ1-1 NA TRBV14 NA CASSQEGAGGGRTPLNSEAFF TGTGCCAGCAGCCAAGAGGGGGCCGGTGGAGGGAGGACCCCCCTGAACTCTGAAGCTTTCTTT
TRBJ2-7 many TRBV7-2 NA CASSFGPREQYF TGTGCCAGCAGCTTTGGTCCTAGGGAGCAGTACTTC
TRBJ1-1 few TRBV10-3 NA CAISAGRENTEAFF TGTGCCATCAGTGCGGGGCGGGAGAACACTGAAGCTTTCTTT
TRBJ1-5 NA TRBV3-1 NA CASSLRESNQPQHF TGTGCCAGCAGCCTAAGGGAAAGCAATCAGCCCCAGCATTTT
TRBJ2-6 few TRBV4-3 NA CASSQVGTGANVLTF TGCGCCAGCAGCCAAGTAGGGACCGGGGCCAACGTCCTGACTTTC
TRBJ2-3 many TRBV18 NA CASSRAGGDTQYF TGTGCCAGCTCACGAGCGGGTGGGGATACGCAGTATTTT
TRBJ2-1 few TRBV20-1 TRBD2 CSARGTSGYYNEQFF TGCAGTGCTAGAGGAACTAGCGGGTATTACAATGAGCAGTTCTTC
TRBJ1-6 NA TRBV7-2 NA CASSLGGESLHF TGTGCCAGCAGCTTGGGGGGAGAGTCCCTCCACTTT
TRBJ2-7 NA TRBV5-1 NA CASSLENRDATYEQYF TGCGCCAGCAGCTTGGAAAACAGGGACGCAACCTACGAGCAGTACTTC
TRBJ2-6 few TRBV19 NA CASRLSGEGANVLTF TGTGCCAGCCGCCTGTCGGGAGAGGGGGCCAACGTCCTGACTTTC
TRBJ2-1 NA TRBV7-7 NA CASSFRPHNEQFF TGTGCCAGCAGCTTCAGGCCCCACAATGAGCAGTTCTTC
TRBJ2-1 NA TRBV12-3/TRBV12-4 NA CASSPPHGLQFF TGTGCCAGCAGTCCCCCCCACGGGCTGCAGTTCTTC
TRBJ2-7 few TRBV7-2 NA CASSLAGVRVDEQYF TGTGCCAGCAGCTTAGCCGGGGTACGGGTAGACGAGCAGTACTTC
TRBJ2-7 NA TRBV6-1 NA CASRIAPWDEQYF TGTGCCAGCAGGATAGCGCCCTGGGACGAGCAGTACTTC
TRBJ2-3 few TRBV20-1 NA CSARGGGVQGATDTQYF TGCAGTGCTAGAGGTGGGGGGGTACAGGGAGCGACAGATACGCAGTATTTT
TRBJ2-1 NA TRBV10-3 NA CAISEKGEGEQFF TGTGCCATCAGTGAAAAGGGGGAGGGTGAGCAGTTCTTC
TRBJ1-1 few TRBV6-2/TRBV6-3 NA CASSSRAGTEAFF TGTGCCAGCAGTTCCAGGGCTGGGACTGAAGCTTTCTTT
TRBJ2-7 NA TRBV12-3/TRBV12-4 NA CVKGGQPGGRSSYEQYF TGTGTAAAGGGGGGACAGCCCGGGGGAAGGTCTTCCTACGAGCAGTACTTC
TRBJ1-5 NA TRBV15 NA CATSRGGRSQPQHF TGTGCCACCAGCAGGGGGGGGCGGTCACAGCCCCAGCATTTT
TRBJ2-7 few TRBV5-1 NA CASSLYVGVIYEQYF TGCGCCAGCAGCTTGTATGTAGGGGTGATCTACGAGCAGTACTTC
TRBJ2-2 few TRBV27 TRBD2 CASSFLAGGTETGELFF TGTGCCAGCAGTTTCTTAGCGGGAGGCACCGAAACCGGGGAGCTGTTTTTT
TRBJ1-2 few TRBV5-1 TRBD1 CASSRLGQGSYGYTF TGCGCCAGCAGCCGCTTGGGACAGGGGTCCTATGGCTACACCTTC
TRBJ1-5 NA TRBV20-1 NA CSAIQAFGQPQHF TGCAGTGCCATCCAAGCTTTTGGTCAGCCCCAGCATTTT
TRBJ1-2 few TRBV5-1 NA CASSLQQDYGYTF TGCGCCAGCAGCTTGCAACAGGACTATGGCTACACCTTC
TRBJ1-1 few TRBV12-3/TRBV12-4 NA CASGGPGHSVEAFF TGTGCCAGCGGGGGTCCGGGGCATTCAGTTGAAGCTTTCTTT
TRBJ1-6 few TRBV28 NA CASKLGDSPLHF TGTGCCAGCAAATTAGGGGATTCACCCCTCCACTTT
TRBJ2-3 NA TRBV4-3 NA CASSQEIPDTQYF TGCGCCAGCAGCCAAGAAATACCAGATACGCAGTATTTT
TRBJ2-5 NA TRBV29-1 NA CSAEGRETQYF TGCAGCGCCGAGGGTCGGGAGACCCAGTACTTC
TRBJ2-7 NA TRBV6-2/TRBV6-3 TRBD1 CASKGQAREEQYF TGTGCCAGCAAAGGACAGGCCAGGGAGGAGCAGTACTTC
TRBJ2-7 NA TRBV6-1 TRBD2 CASRPGLAGLYEQYF TGTGCCAGCAGACCCGGACTAGCGGGATTGTACGAGCAGTACTTC
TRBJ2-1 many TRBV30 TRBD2 CASGGGTSGISYNEQFF TGTGCCTCGGGCGGCGGGACTAGCGGAATCTCCTACAATGAGCAGTTCTTC
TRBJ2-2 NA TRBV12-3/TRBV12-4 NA CASRMEPGELFF TGTGCCAGCAGAATGGAGCCGGGGGAGCTGTTTTTT
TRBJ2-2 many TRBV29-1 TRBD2 CSVKLAVNTGELFF TGCAGCGTTAAACTAGCGGTGAACACCGGGGAGCTGTTTTTT
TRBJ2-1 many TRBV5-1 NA CASSRAGSGVNEQFF TGCGCCAGCAGCCGAGCAGGGTCGGGGGTCAATGAGCAGTTCTTC
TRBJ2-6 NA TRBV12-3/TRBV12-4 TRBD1 CASSTGVTGANVLTF TGTGCCAGCAGTACAGGGGTGACGGGGGCCAACGTCCTGACTTTC
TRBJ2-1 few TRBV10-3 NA CAISAPARGVLSNEQFF TGTGCCATCAGTGCCCCCGCCCGTGGAGTCTTGTCCAATGAGCAGTTCTTC
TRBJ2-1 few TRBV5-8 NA CASSVYGTTNEQFF TGTGCCAGCAGCGTATACGGGACCACCAATGAGCAGTTCTTC
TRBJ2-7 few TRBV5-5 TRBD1 CASSLVQGASYEQYF TGTGCCAGCAGCTTGGTACAGGGGGCATCCTACGAGCAGTACTTC
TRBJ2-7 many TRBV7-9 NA CASSLGNEQYF TGTGCCAGCAGTTTGGGGAACGAGCAGTACTTC
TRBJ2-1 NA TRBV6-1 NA CASSNSLLGNEQFF TGTGCCAGCAGTAATAGCCTCCTGGGCAATGAGCAGTTCTTC
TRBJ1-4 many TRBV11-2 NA CASSPRGATNEKLFF TGTGCCAGCAGCCCAAGGGGCGCAACTAATGAAAAACTGTTTTTT
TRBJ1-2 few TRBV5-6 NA CASSLGRRDYGYTF TGTGCCAGCAGCTTGGGAAGGCGGGACTATGGCTACACCTTC
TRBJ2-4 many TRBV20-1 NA CSAPTFPGSNIQYF TGCAGTGCCCCGACTTTCCCTGGGTCGAACATTCAGTACTTC
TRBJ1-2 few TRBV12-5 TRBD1 CASGTLTGREKGYTF TGTGCTAGTGGTACCTTGACAGGGAGAGAAAAAGGCTACACCTTC
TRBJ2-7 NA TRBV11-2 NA CASSLEPPGGASYEQYF TGTGCCAGCAGCTTAGAACCCCCCGGAGGAGCCTCCTACGAGCAGTACTTC
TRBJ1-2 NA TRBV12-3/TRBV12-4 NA CASSLGRTYGYTF TGTGCCAGCAGCCTCGGACGGACCTATGGCTACACCTTC
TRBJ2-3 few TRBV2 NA CASVRATSTDTQYF TGTGCCAGCGTGAGGGCAACTAGCACAGATACGCAGTATTTT
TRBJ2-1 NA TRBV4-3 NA CASSQSGGSYNEQFF TGCGCCAGCAGCCAGTCCGGGGGCTCCTACAATGAGCAGTTCTTC
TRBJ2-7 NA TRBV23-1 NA CASRGRDSHHEQYF TGCGCCAGCCGCGGCCGAGACAGTCACCACGAGCAGTACTTC
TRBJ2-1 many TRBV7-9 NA CASSPHGSINEQFF TGTGCCAGCAGCCCCCACGGGAGTATCAATGAGCAGTTCTTC
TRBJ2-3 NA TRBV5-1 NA CASSPGHYTDTQYF TGCGCCAGCAGCCCGGGACACTACACAGATACGCAGTATTTT